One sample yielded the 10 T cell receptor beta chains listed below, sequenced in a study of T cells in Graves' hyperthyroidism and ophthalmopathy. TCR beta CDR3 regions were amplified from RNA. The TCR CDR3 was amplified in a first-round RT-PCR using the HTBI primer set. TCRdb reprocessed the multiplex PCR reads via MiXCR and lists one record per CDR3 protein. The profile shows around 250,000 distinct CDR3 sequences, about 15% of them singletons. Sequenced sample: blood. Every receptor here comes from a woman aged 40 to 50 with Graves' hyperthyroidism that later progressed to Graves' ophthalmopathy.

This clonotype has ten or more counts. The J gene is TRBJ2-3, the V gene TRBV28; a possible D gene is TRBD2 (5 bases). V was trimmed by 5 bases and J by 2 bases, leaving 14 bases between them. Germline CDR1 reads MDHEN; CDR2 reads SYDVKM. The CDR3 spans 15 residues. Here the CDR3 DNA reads TGTGCCAGCAGTCGCGCGGGCCCTCTCACAGATACGCAGTATTTT. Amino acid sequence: CASSRAGPLTDTQYF.

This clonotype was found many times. CDR3: CASSLGLAGTNEQFF. CDR3 nucleotides: TGTGCCAGCAGTTTAGGGCTAGCGGGAACCAATGAGCAGTTCTTC. The rearrangement joins TRBV12-3 or TRBV12-4 to TRBJ2-1; 9 bases align to TRBD2. The CDR3 covers 15 residues. The V gene end was trimmed by 1 base and the J gene end by 6 bases; junction bases not matched to a gene: 4.

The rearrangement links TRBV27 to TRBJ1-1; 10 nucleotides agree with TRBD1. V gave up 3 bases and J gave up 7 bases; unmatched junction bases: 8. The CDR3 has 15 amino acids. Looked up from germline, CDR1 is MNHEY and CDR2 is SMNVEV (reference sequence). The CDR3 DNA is TGTGCCAGCAGTTTCGGGACAGGGGACATTGGTGAAGCTTTCTTT. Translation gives CASSFGTGDIGEAFF.

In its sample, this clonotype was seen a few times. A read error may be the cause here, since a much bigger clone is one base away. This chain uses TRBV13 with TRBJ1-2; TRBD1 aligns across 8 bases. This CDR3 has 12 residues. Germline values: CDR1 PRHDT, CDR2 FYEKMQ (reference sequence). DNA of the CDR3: TGTGCCGGCAGCTCTCAGGGGGCCGGCTACACCTTC. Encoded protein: CAGSSQGAGYTF.

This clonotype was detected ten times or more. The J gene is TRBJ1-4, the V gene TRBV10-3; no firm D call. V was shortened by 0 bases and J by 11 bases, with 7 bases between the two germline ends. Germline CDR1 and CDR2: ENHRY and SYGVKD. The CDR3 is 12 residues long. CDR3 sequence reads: CAISESGRKLFF. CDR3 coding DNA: TGTGCCATCAGTGAGTCAGGGCGGAAACTGTTTTTT.

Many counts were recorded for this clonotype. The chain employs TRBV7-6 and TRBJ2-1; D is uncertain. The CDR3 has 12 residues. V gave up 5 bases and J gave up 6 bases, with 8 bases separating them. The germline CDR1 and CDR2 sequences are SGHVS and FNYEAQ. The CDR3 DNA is TGTGCCAGCAGCCCCCTCGGCAATGAGCAGTTCTTC. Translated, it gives CASSPLGNEQFF.

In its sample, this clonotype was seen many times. CDR3 coding DNA: TGTGCCAGCAGCTTGGGTTCGACAGGCCTTAAAAGGGCCCAGCATTTT. Encoded protein: CASSLGSTGLKRAQHF. V and J are TRBV5-6 and TRBJ1-5; possibly TRBD1 for D (6 bases). The V end was cut by 0 bases, the J end by 11 bases, with 21 bases between. This CDR3 is 16 amino acids long. The germline CDR1 and CDR2 sequences are SGHDT and YYEEEE.

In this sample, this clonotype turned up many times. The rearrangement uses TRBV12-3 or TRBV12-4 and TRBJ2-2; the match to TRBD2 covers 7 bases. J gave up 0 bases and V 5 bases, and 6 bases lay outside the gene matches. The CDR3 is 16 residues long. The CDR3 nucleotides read TGTGCCAGCAGTATGAGAGCGGGATCGAACACCGGGGAGCTGTTTTTT. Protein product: CASSMRAGSNTGELFF.

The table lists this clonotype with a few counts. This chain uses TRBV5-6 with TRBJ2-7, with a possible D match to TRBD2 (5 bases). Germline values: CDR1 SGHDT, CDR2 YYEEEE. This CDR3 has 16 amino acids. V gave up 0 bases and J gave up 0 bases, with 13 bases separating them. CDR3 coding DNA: TGTGCCAGCAGCTTGGCAGGCGGGCGGATCTCCTACGAGCAGTACTTC. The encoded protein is CASSLAGGRISYEQYF.

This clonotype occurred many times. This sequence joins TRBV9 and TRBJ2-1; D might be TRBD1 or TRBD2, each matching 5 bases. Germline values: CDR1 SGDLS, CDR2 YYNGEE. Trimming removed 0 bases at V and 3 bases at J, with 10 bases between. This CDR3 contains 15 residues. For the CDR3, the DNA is TGTGCCAGCAGCGTAGGGGGACCAGTCTACAATGAGCAGTTCTTC. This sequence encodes CASSVGGPVYNEQFF.